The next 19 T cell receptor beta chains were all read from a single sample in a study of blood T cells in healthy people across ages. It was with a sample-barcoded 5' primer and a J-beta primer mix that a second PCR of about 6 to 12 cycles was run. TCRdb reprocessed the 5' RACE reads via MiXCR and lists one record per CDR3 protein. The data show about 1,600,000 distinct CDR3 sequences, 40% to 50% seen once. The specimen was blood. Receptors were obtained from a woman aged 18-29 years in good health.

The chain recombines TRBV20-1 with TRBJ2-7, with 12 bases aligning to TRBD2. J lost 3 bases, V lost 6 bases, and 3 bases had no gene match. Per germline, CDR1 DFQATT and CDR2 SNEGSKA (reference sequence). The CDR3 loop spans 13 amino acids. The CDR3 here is CSASTSGSYEQYF. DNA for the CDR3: TGCAGTGCCTCGACTAGCGGGAGCTACGAGCAGTACTTC.

DNA for the CDR3: TGTGCCAGCAGTGAATATTTTCGGGGACGGGGGCGCACCCACGAGCAGTACTTC. The encoded protein is CASSEYFRGRGRTHEQYF. V and J are TRBV25-1 and TRBJ2-7; D may correspond to TRBD1 or TRBD2 (6 bases each). The V end lost 0 bases, the J end lost 5 bases, and 23 bases lay between the germline ends. The CDR3 spans 18 residues. Germline loops: CDR1 MGHDK, CDR2 SYGVNS.

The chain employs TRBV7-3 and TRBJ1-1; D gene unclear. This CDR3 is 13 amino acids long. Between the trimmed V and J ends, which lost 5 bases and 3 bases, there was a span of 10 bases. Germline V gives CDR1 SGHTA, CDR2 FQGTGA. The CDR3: CASSRLTDTEAFF. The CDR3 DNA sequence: TGTGCCAGCAGCAGACTCACGGACACTGAAGCTTTCTTT.

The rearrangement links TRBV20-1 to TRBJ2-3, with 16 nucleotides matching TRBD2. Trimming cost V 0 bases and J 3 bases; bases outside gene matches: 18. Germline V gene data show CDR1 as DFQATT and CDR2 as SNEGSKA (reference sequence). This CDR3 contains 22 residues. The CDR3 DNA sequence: TGCAGTGCTAGAGATTTGGGACTAGCGGGGGGGCGTGGGCCCCAAACAACAGATACGCAGTATTTT. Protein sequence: CSARDLGLAGGRGPQTTDTQYF.

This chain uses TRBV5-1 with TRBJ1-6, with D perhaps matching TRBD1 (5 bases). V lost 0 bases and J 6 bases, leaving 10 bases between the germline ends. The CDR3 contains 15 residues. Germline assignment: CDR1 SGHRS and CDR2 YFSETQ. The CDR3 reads CASSLGVGGNSPLHF. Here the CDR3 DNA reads TGCGCCAGCAGCTTGGGAGTCGGGGGTAATTCACCCCTCCACTTT. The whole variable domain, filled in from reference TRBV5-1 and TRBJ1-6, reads KAGVTQTPRYLIKTRGQQVTLSCSPISGHRSVSWYQQTPGQGLQFLFEYFSETQRNKGNFPGRFSGRQFSNSRSEMNVSTLELGDSALYLCASSLGVGGNSPLHFGNGTRLTVT.

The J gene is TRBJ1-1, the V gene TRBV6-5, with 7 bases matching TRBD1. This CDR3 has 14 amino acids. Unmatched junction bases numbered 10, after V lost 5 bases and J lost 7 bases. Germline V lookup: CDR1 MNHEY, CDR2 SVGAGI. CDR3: CASSHRGKMIEAFF. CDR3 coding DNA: TGTGCCAGCAGTCACAGGGGAAAGATGATTGAAGCTTTCTTT.

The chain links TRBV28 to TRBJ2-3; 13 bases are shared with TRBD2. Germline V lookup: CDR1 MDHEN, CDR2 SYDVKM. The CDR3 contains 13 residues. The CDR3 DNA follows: TGTGCGGTCCGACTAGCGGGAGGAGATACGCAGTATTTT. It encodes CAVRLAGGDTQYF. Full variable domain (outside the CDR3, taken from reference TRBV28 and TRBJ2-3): DVKVTQSSRYLVKRTGEKVFLECVQDMDHENMFWYRQDPGLGLRLIYFSYDVKMKEKGDIPEGYSVSREKKERFSLILESASTNQTSMYLCAVRLAGGDTQYFGPGTRLTVL.

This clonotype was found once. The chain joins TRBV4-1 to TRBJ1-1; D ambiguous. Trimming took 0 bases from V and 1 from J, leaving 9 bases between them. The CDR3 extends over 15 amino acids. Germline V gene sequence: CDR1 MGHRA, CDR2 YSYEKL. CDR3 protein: CASSQEAAQNTEAFF. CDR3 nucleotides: TGCGCCAGCAGCCAAGAAGCAGCACAGAACACTGAAGCTTTCTTT.

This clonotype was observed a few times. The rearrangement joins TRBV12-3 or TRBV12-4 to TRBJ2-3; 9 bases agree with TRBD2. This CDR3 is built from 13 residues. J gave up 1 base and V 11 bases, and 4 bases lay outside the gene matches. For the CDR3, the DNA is TGTGCCTGTCGACTAGCGGGCACAGATACGCAGTATTTT. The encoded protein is CACRLAGTDTQYF.

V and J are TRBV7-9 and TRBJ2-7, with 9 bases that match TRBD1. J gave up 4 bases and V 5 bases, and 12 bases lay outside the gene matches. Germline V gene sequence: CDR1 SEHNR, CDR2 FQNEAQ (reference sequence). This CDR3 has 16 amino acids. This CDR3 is CASSPLRTGELYEQYF. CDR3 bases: TGTGCCAGCAGCCCGCTACGGACAGGGGAATTGTACGAGCAGTACTTC.

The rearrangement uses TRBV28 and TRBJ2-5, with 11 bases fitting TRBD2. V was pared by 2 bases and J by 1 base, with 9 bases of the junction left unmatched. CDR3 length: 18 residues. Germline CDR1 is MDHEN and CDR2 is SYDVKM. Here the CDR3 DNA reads TGTGCCAGCAGTTTACGTCTAGCGGGGGGCATTTTCCAAGAGACCCAGTACTTC. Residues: CASSLRLAGGIFQETQYF.

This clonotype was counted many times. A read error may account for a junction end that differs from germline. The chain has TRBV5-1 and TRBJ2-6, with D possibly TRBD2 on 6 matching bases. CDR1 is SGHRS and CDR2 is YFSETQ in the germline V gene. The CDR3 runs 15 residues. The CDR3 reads CASSLGDSGANVLTF. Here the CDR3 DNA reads TGTGCCAGCAGCCTGGGGGACTCTGGAGCCAACGTCCTGACTTTC. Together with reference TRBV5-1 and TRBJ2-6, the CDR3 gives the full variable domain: KAGVTQTPRYLIKTRGQQVTLSCSPISGHRSVSWYQQTPGQGLQFLFEYFSETQRNKGNFPGRFSGRQFSNSRSEMNVSTLELGDSALYLCASSLGDSGANVLTFGAGSRLTVL.

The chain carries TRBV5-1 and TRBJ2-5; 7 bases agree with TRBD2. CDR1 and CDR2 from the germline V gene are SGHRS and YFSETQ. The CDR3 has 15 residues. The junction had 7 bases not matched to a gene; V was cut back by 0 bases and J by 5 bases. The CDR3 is CASSLGSSGTETQYF. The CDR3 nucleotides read TGCGCCAGCAGCTTGGGGTCTAGCGGTACTGAGACCCAGTACTTC.

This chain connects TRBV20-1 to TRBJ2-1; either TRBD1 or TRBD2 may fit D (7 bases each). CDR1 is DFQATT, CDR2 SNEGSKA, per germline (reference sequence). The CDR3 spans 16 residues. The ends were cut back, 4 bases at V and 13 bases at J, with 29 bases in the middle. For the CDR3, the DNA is TGCAGTGCTACCGGGACACCAAACAGGGGAGGGGAGACCCAGTTCTTC. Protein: CSATGTPNRGGETQFF.

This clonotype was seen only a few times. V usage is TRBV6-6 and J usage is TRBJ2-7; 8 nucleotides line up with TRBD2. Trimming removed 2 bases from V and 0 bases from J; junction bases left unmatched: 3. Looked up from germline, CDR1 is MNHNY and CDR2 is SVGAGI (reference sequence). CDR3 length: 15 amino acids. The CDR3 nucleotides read TGTGCCAGCAGTTACACGGGGGGGCACTCCTACGAGCAGTACTTC. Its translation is CASSYTGGHSYEQYF.

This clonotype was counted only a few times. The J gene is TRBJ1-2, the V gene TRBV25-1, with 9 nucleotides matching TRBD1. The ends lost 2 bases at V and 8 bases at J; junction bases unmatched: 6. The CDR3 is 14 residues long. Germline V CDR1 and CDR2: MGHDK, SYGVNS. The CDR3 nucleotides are TGTGCCAGCAGTGAAGGCGGACAGGGGAGGGGCTACACCTTC. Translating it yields CASSEGGQGRGYTF.

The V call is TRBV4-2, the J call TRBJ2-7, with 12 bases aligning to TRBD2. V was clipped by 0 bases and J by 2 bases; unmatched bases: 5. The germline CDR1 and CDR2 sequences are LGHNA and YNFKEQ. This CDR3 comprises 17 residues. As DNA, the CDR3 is TGTGCCAGCAGCCAAGAGTACCTAGCGGGAGGGCCCTACGAGCAGTACTTC. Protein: CASSQEYLAGGPYEQYF.

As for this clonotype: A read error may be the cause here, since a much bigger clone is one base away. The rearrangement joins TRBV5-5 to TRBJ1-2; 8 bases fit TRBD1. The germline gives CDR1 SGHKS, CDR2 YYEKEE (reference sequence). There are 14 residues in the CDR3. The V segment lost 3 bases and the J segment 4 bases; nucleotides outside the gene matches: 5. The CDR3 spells CASSSAQGAYGYTF. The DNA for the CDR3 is TGTGCCAGCAGCTCAGCCCAGGGGGCCTATGGCTACACCTTC.

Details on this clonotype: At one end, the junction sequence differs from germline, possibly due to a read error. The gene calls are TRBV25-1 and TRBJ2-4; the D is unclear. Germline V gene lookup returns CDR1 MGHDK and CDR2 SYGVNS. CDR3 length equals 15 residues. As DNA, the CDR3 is TGTGCCAGCAGTGATGGACGAGTAGCCAAAAACAGTCAGTACTTC. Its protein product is CASSDGRVAKNSQYF.